Sequencing of this T cell receptor beta chain was carried out in a study of shared clonotypes between healthy human individuals. Whole-study context: Samples came from a couple of female and three male donors aged 18 to 49.

V lost 6 bases and J lost 7, with 19 bases in between. This CDR3 comprises 15 residues. From germline, CDR1 is LNHDA and CDR2 SQIVND (reference sequence). Produced via immunoSEQ multiplex PCR; TCRdb's table is partial and in-frame only. The sample records about 2.4 million clones, roughly nine tenths being singletons. Sequencing used naive CD4+ T cells sorted from blood. Subset described: CD45RA+ positively selected. The V gene is TRBV19, the J gene TRBJ2-1, with D maybe TRBD2 (5 bases). The receptor was isolated from a man younger than 30 in good health. Here the CDR3 DNA reads TGTGCCAGTAGAACCGCGTCGACTACTAGAAATGAGCAGTTCTTC. This encodes CASRTASTTRNEQFF.